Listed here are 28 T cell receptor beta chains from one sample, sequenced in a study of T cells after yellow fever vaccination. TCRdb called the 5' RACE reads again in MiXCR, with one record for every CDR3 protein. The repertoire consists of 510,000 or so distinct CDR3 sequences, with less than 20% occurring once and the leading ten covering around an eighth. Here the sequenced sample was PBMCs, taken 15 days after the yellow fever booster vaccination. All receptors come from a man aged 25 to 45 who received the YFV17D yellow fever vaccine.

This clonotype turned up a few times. CDR3 bases: TGTGCCAGCAGCCCGGGAACGGGTTTTGGAGATGAGCAGTTCTTC. It specifies CASSPGTGFGDEQFF. The chain uses TRBV7-9 and TRBJ2-1; D might be TRBD2 (5 bases). The CDR3 loop spans 15 amino acids. Deletions cut 5 bases from V and 8 bases from J, with 19 bases between. CDR1 SEHNR and CDR2 FQNEAQ come from the germline V gene (reference sequence).

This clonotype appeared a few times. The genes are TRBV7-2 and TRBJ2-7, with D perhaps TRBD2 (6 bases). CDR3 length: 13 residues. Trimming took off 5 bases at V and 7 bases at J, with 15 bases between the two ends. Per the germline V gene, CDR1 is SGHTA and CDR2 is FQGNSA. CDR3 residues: CASSAGPNLEQYF. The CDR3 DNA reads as TGTGCCAGCAGCGCGGGACCGAACTTGGAGCAGTACTTC.

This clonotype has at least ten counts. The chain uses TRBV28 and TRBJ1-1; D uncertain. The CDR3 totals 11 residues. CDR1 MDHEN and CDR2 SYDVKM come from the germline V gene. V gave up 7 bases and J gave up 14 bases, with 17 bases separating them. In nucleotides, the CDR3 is TGTGCCAGCATTAGCCCCGGGCGGGCGTTCTTT. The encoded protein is CASISPGRAFF.

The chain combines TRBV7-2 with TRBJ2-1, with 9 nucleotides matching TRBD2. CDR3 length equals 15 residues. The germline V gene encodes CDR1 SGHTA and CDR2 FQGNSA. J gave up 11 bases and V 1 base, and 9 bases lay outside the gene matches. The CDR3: CASSLGVLAGGKQFF. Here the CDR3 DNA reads TGTGCCAGCAGCTTAGGGGTACTAGCGGGCGGGAAGCAGTTCTTC.

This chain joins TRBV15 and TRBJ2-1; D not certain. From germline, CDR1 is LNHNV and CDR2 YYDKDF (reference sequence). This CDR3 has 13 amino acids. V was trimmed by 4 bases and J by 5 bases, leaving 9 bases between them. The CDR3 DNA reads TGTGCCACCAGCAATGCCCTGAACAATGAGCAGTTCTTC. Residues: CATSNALNNEQFF.

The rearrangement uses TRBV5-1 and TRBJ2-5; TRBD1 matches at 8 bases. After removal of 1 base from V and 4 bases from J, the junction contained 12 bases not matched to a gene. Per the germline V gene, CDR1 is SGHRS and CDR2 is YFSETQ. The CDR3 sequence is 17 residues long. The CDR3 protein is CASSLRAQGASGETQYF. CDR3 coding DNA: TGCGCCAGCAGCTTGAGGGCCCAGGGGGCGAGTGGAGAGACCCAGTACTTC.

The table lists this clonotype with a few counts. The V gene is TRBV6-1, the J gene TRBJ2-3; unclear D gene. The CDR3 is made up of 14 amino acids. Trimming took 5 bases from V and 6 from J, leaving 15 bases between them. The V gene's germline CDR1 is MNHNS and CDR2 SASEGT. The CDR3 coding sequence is TGTGCCAGCAGTCAGGACCTAAATGGGGATACGCAGTATTTT. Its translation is CASSQDLNGDTQYF.

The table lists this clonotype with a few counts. The CDR3, as DNA: TGTGCCAGCAGTCCCTTCTTACTAGCGGCCCAAGAGACCCAGTACTTC. It yields the protein CASSPFLLAAQETQYF. The V and J genes are TRBV28 and TRBJ2-5; 8 bases map to TRBD2. The CDR3 runs to 16 residues. Per the germline V gene, CDR1 is MDHEN and CDR2 is SYDVKM. Trimming took 5 bases from V and 1 from J; bases not matched to a gene: 9.

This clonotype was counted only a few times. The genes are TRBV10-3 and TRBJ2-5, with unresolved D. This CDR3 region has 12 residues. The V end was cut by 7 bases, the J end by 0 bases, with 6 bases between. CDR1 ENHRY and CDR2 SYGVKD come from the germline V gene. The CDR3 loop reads CAIKGHQETQYF. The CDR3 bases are TGTGCCATCAAAGGCCACCAAGAGACCCAGTACTTC.

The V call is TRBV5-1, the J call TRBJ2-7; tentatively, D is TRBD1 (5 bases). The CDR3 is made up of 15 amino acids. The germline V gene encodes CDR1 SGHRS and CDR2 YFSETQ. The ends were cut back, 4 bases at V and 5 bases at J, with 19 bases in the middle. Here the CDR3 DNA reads TGCGCCAGCAGCCTGCGACCCCAGGGATTCAACGAGCAGTACTTC. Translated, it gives CASSLRPQGFNEQYF.

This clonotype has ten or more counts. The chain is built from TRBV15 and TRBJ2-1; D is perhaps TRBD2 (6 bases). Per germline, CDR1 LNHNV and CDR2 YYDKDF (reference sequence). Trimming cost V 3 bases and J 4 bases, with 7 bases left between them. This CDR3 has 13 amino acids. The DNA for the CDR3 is TGTGCCACCAGCAGGGAGGGGTACAATGAGCAGTTCTTC. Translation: CATSREGYNEQFF.

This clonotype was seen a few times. CDR3 region: CASRLAGVAGTDTQYF. In DNA form, the CDR3 reads TGTGCCAGCAGGCTAGCGGGAGTAGCGGGCACAGATACGCAGTATTTT. This chain links TRBV7-2 with TRBJ2-3; TRBD2 aligns across 10 bases. The CDR3 covers 16 residues. Germline V gives CDR1 SGHTA, CDR2 FQGNSA. With V trimmed by 6 bases and J by 1 base, 7 bases remained unmatched.

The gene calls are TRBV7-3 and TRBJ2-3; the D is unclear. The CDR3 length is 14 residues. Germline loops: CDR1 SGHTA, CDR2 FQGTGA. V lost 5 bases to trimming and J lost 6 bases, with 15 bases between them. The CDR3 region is CASSPSPLGDTQYF. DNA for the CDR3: TGTGCCAGCAGCCCAAGTCCGCTAGGCGATACGCAGTATTTT.

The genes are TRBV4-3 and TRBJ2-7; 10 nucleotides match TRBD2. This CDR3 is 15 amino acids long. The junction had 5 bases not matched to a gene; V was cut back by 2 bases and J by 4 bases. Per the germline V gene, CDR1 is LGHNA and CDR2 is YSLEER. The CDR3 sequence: CASSQNSGRSYEQYF. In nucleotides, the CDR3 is TGCGCCAGCAGCCAAAATAGCGGGAGGTCTTACGAGCAGTACTTC.

The CDR3 region is CASSQARDSNQPQHF. CDR3 sequence (DNA): TGTGCCAGCTCACAAGCCCGGGACAGCAATCAGCCCCAGCATTTT. V is TRBV18 and J is TRBJ1-5, with D possibly matching TRBD1 (5 bases). CDR3 length: 15 amino acids. Germline values: CDR1 KGHSH, CDR2 LQKENI. With 4 bases removed from V and 1 base from J, the gap between germline ends came to 11 bases.

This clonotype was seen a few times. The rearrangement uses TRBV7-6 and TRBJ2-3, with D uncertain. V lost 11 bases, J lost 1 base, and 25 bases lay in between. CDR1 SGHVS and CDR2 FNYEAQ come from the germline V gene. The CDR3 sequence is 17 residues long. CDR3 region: CAGLPHASPRRTDTQYF. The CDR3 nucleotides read TGTGCCGGGTTACCCCACGCTAGTCCCCGCCGCACAGATACGCAGTATTTT.

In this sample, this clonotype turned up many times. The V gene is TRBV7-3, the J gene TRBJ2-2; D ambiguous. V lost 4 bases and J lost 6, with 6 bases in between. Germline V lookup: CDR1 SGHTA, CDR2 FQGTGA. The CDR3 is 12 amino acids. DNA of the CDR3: TGTGCCAGCAGCTCCGCGGCCGGGGAGCTGTTTTTT. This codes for CASSSAAGELFF.

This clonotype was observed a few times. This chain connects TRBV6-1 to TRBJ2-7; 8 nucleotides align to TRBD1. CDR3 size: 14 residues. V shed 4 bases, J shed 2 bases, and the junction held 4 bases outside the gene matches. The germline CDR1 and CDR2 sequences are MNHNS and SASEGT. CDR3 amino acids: CASSGTGFPYEQYF. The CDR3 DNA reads TGTGCCAGCAGTGGGACAGGGTTCCCCTACGAGCAGTACTTC.

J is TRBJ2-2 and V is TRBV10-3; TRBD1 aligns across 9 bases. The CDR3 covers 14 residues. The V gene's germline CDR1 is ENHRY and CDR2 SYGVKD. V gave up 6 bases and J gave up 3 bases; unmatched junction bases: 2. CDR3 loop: CAISRQGDTGELFF. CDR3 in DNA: TGTGCCATCAGCAGACAGGGGGACACCGGGGAGCTGTTTTTT.

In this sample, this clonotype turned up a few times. CDR3 sequence (DNA): TGTGCCAGCAACCAAGGGCGGGATGGGGAGACCCAGTACTTC. Translated: CASNQGRDGETQYF. The chain is built from TRBV7-8 and TRBJ2-5; D possibly corresponds to TRBD2 (6 bases). The V gene lost 7 bases and the J gene lost 5 bases, with 17 bases spanning the gap. CDR3 length: 14 residues. Germline CDR1 SGHVS, CDR2 FQNEAQ.

The CDR3 loop is CASSQDVGGTSYNEQFF. In DNA, the CDR3 is TGTGCCAGCAGCCAAGATGTGGGGGGAACATCCTACAATGAGCAGTTCTTC. V usage is TRBV14 and J usage is TRBJ2-1, with D perhaps matching TRBD2 (6 bases). This CDR3 has 17 residues. V was trimmed by 0 bases and J by 1 base, leaving 13 bases between them. Germline lookup yields CDR1 SGHDN and CDR2 FVKESK.

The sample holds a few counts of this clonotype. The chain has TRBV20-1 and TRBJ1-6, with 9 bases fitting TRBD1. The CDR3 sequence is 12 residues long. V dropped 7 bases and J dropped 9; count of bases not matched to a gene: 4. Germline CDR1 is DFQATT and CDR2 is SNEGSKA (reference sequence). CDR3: CSGSQGASPLHF. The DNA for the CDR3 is TGCAGTGGCTCACAGGGGGCTTCACCCCTCCACTTT.

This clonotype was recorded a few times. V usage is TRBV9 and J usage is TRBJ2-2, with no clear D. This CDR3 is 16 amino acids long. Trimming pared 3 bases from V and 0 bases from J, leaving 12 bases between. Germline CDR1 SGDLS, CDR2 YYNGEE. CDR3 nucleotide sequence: TGTGCCAGCAGCGAAAACCCAGCCCCGAACACCGGGGAGCTGTTTTTT. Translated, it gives CASSENPAPNTGELFF.

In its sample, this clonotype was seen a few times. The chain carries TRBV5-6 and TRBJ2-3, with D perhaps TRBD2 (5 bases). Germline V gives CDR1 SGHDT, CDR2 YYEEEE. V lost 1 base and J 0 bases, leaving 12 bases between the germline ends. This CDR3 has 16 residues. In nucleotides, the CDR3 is TGTGCCAGCAGCTTGACAGCGGTTACTAGCACAGATACGCAGTATTTT. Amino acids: CASSLTAVTSTDTQYF.

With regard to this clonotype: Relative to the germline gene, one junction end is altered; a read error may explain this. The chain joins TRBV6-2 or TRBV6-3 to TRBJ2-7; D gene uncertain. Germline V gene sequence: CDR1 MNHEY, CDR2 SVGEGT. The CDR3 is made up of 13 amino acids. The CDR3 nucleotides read TGTGCCAGCAGTTACCAGTCCCCCTACAAGCAGTACTTC. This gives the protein CASSYQSPYKQYF.

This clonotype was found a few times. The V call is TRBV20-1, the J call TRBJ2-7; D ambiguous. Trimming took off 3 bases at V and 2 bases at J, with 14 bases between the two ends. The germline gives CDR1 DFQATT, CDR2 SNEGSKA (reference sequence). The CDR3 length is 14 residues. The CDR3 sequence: CSASVGSSTYEQYF. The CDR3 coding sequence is TGCAGTGCTAGTGTTGGCAGTTCTACCTACGAGCAGTACTTC.

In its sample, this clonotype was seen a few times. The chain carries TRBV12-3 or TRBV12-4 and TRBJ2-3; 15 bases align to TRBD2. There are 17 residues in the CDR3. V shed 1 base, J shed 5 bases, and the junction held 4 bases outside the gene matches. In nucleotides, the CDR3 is TGTGCCAGCAGTTTAGTGGGACTAGCGGGAGGATTAGATACGCAGTATTTT. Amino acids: CASSLVGLAGGLDTQYF.

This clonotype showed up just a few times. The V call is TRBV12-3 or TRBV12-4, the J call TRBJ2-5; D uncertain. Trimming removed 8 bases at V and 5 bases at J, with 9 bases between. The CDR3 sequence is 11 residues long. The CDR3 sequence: CASLIGETQYF. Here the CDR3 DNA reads TGTGCCAGCCTCATTGGGGAGACCCAGTACTTC.